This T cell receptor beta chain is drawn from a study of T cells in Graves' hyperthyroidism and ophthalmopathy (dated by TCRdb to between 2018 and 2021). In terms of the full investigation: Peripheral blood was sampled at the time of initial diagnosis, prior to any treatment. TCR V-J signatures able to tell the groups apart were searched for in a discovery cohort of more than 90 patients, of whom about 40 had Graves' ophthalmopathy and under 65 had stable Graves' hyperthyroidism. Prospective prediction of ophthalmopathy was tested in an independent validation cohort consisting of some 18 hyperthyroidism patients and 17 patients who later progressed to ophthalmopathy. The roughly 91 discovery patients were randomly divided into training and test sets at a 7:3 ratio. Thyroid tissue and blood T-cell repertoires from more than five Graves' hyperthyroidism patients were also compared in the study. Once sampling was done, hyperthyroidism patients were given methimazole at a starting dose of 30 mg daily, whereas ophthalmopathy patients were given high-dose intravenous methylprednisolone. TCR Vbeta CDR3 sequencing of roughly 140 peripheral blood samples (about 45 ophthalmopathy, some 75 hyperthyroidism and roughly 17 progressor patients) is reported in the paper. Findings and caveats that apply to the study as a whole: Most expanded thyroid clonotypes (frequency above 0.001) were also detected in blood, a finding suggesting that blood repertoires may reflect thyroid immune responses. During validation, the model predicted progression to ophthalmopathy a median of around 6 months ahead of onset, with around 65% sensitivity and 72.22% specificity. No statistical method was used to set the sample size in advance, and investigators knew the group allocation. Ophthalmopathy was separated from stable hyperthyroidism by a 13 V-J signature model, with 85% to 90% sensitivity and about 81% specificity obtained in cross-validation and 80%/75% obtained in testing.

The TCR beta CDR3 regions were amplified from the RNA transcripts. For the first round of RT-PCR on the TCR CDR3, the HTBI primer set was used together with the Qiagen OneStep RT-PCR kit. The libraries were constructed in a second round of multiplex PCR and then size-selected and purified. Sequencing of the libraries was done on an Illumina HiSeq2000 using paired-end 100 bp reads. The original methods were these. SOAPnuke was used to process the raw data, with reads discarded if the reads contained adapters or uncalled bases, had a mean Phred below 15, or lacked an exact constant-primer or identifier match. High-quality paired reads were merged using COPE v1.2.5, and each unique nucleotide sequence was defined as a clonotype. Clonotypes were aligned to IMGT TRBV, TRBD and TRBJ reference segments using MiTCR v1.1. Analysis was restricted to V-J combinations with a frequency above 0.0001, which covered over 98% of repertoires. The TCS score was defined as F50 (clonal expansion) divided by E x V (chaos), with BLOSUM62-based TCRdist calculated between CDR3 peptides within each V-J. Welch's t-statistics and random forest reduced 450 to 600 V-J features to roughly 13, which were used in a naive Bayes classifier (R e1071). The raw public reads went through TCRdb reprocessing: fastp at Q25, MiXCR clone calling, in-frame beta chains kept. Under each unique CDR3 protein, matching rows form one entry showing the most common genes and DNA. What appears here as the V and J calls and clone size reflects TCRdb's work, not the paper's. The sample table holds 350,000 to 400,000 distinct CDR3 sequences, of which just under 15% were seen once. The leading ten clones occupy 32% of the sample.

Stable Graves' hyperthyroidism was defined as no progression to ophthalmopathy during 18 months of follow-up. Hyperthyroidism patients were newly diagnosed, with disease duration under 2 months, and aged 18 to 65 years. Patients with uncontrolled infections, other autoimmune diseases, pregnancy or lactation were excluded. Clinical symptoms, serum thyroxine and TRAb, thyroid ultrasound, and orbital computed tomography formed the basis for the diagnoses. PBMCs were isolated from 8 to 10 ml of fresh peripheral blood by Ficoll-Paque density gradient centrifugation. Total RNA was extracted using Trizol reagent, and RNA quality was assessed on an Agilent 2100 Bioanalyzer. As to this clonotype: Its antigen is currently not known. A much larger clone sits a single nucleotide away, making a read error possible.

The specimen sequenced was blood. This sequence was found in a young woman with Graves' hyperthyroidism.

The DNA sequence is given as TGTGTCAGCAGCCGAGGACAGGGGGGTAATCAGCCCCAGCATTTT. Translated, it gives CVSSRGQGGNQPQHF. The chain uses TRBV12-3 or TRBV12-4 and TRBJ1-5, with TRBD1 identical over 10 junction bases. The CDR3 goes from the cysteine to the phenylalanine over 15 residues. The sequence is cut down to CDR3 DNA, 45 bases in frame from base 1.